This T cell receptor (beta chain) was captured in a study of cytomegalovirus exposure and HLA in healthy donors. Details on this clone: Its antigen is not identified.

The CDR3 is 13 residues long. V lost 5 bases and J 4 bases, leaving 11 bases between the germline ends. Germline V gene sequence: CDR1 LNHDA, CDR2 SQIVND (reference sequence). This PCR relied on a set of 60 Vbeta primers and 13 Jbeta primers. Assay: immunoSEQ multiplex PCR; the TCRdb copy retains only in-frame clones and omits some. This table holds 200,000 to 300,000 clones, over 75% found once. The donors, nominally healthy at sampling, likely had unrecorded immune exposures. Study-level points and caveats: As a later analysis showed, a missense DCLRE1C variant was linked to trimming of TCR beta V- and J-genes.

Input material: PBMCs. The chain is built from TRBV19 and TRBJ1-1; D ambiguous. The receptor comes from a boy between 10 and 17 years old in good health and CMV-seronegative. The CDR3 loop is CASSPRVGTEAFF. Written as DNA, the CDR3 is TGTGCCAGTAGTCCCCGGGTGGGCACTGAAGCTTTCTTT. The complete variable domain, with remaining parts taken from reference TRBV19 and TRBJ1-1, reads DGGITQSPKYLFRKEGQNVTLSCEQNLNHDAMYWYRQDPGQGLRLIYYSQIVNDFQKGDIAEGYSVSREKKESFPLTVTSAQKNPTAFYLCASSPRVGTEAFFGQGTRLTVV.